Listed below are T cell receptor beta chains from one sample, sequenced in a study of shared clonotypes between healthy human individuals. Using immunoSEQ multiplex PCR, the repertoire was profiled, and TCRdb retains in-frame clones only, with some absent. The top ten clones hold about 0.42% of a sample with around 1.6 million clones, about 98% of them seen once. Input material: naive CD4+ T cells sorted from blood. These receptors were taken from a man younger than 45 in good health. Both conserved end residues are part of each CDR3. Fields, in order: V gene, J gene, D gene, CDR3 length, CDR3 protein. The D gene is left open where the match is weak.

TRBV5-4	TRBJ2-7	NA	13	CASSLGSDYEQYF
TRBV5-1	TRBJ1-1	NA	17	CASSLVTVGLRGWEAFF
TRBV27	TRBJ2-7	TRBD2	15	CASSYGTSGNYEQYF
TRBV15	TRBJ2-5	NA	17	CATSRGGLHLPQETQYF
TRBV15	TRBJ1-1	NA	14	CATSPSVGNTEAFF
TRBV14	TRBJ2-7	NA	13	CASNPQQGGEQYF
TRBV5-1	TRBJ2-7	NA	15	CASSYGTPLAYEQYF
TRBV11-2	TRBJ2-7	TRBD2	16	CASSLRVPGRGYEQYF
TRBV9	TRBJ1-2	NA	13	CASSVDGVGGYTF
TRBV5-1	TRBJ2-4	TRBD1	15	CASSLAGTDKNIQYF
TRBV5-1	TRBJ2-5	TRBD2	15	CASSVGLAAQETQYF
TRBV11-2	TRBJ2-7	NA	14	CASSSGRGSYEQYF
TRBV5-1	TRBJ2-6	NA	17	CASSKGSGNSGANVLTF
TRBV15	TRBJ1-4	NA	13	CATSRGTSEKLFF
TRBV5-6	TRBJ2-1	TRBD1	17	CASFGPRQGAIRNEQFF
TRBV6-1	TRBJ2-7	NA	13	CASSEASQYEQYF
TRBV5-4	TRBJ2-5	TRBD2	15	CASSLSGRAQETQYF
TRBV9	TRBJ1-3	NA	14	CASSAPGRGNTIYF
TRBV5-1	TRBJ2-5	TRBD2	15	CASSRGLAVEETQYF
TRBV5-4	TRBJ2-7	TRBD2	16	CASSLSWASGNYEQYF
TRBV7-3	TRBJ2-3	NA	12	CASSVTGDTQYF
TRBV5-5	TRBJ2-1	TRBD2	14	CASSFREVSGEQFF
TRBV10-1	TRBJ2-1	NA	15	CASSSGPMDGYEQFF
TRBV6-5	TRBJ2-1	TRBD1	15	CASRPTGLPDNEQFF
TRBV10-2	TRBJ2-5	NA	14	CASSDLTMRETQYF
TRBV6-6	TRBJ2-7	TRBD2	13	CASSTSAGYEQYF
TRBV30	TRBJ2-4	NA	12	CAWRLQANIQYF
TRBV7-9	TRBJ2-1	NA	13	CASGQTTSNEQFF
TRBV9	TRBJ2-7	NA	16	CASSVGATNTMYEQYF
TRBV2	TRBJ2-7	NA	13	CASTSFRSYEQYF
TRBV14	TRBJ2-7	NA	13	CASSLRPYKEQYF
TRBV9	TRBJ2-1	TRBD2	17	CASSSLGGGSGLDEQFF
TRBV11-2	TRBJ2-2	NA	15	CASSFLLGQTGELFF
TRBV7-8	TRBJ1-5	TRBD1	16	CASSLVRGQGTGPQHF
TRBV7-9	TRBJ1-2	NA	12	CASSRGGPGYTF
TRBV18	TRBJ2-2	NA	17	CASSPGSPGSGTGELFF
TRBV18	TRBJ1-1	NA	12	CASSLRGTEAFF
TRBV7-8	TRBJ2-7	NA	14	CASSLTGQKYEQYF
TRBV7-8	TRBJ1-2	NA	15	CASSLALGPGYGYTF